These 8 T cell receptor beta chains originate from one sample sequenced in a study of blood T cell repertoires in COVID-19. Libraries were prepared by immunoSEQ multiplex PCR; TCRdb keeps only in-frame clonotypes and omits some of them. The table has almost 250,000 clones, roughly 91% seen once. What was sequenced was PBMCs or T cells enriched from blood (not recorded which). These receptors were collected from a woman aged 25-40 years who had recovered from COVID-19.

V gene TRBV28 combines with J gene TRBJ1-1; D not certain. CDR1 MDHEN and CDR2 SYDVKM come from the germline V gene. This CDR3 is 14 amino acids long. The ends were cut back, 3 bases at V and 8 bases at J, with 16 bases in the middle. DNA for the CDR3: TGTGCCAGCAGTTTGACCGGTAGGAGGACCGAAGCTTTCTTT. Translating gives CASSLTGRRTEAFF. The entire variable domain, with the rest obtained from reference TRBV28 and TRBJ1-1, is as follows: DVKVTQSSRYLVKRTGEKVFLECVQDMDHENMFWYRQDPGLGLRLIYFSYDVKMKEKGDIPEGYSVSREKKERFSLILESASTNQTSMYLCASSLTGRRTEAFFGQGTRLTVV.

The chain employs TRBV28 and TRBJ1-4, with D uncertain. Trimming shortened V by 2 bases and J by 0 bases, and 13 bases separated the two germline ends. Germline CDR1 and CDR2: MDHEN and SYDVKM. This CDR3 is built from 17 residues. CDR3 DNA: TGTGCCAGCAGTTTACTAGGGTGGACTGCAACTAATGAAAAACTGTTTTTT. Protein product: CASSLLGWTATNEKLFF.

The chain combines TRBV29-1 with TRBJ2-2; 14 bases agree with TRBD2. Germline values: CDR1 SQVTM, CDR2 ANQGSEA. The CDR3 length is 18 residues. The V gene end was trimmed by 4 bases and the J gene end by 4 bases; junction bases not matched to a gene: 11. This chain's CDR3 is CSVGAPGLAGASTGELFF. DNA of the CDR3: TGCAGCGTTGGGGCACCGGGACTAGCGGGAGCAAGCACCGGGGAGCTGTTTTTT.

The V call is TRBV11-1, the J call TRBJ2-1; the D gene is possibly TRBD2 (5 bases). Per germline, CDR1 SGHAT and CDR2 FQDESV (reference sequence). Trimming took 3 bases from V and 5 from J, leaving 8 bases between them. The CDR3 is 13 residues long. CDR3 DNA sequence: TGTGCCAGCAGCTTGGGAGCAAACAATGAGCAGTTCTTC. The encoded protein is CASSLGANNEQFF.

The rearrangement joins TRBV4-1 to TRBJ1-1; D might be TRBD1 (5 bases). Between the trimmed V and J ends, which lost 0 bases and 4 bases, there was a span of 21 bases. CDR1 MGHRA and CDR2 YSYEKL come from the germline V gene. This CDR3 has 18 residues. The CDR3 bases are TGCGCCAGCAGCCAAGATTTGGATTTAGGGGTTGTGGGCACTGAAGCTTTCTTT. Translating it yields CASSQDLDLGVVGTEAFF.

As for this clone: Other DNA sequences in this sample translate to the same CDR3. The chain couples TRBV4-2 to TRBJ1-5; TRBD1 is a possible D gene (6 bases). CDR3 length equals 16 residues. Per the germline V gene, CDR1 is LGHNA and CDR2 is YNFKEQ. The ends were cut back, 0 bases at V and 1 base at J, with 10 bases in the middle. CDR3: CASSQETGISNQPQHF. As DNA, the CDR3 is TGTGCCAGCAGCCAAGAAACAGGGATAAGCAATCAGCCCCAGCATTTT.

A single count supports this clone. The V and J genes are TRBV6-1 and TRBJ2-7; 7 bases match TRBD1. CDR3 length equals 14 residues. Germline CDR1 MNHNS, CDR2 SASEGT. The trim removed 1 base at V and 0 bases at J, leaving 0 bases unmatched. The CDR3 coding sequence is TGTGCCAGCAGTGAAGGGACAGGCTCCTACGAGCAGTACTTC. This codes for CASSEGTGSYEQYF.

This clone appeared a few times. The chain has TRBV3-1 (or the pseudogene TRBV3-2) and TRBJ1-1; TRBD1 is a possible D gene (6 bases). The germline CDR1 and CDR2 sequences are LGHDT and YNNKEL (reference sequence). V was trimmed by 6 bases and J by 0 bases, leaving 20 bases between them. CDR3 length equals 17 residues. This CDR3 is CASRNKGHSNLNTEAFF. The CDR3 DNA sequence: TGTGCCAGCAGGAATAAGGGACACTCAAATCTGAACACTGAAGCTTTCTTT.